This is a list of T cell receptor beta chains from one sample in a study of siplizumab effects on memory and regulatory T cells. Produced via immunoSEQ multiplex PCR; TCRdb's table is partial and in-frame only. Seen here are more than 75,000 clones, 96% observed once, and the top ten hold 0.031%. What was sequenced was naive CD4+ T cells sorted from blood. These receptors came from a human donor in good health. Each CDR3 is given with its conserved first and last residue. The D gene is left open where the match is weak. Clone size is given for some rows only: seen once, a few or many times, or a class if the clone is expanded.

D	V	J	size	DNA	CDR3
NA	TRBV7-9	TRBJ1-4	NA	TGTGCCAGCAGCTTAGGTTTTGGGGGTACACCTAATGAAAAACTGTTTTTT	CASSLGFGGTPNEKLFF
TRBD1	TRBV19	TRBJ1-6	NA	TGTGCCAGTAGTATAGCCGCAGGGGGCATTTGGAATTCACCCCTCCACTTT	CASSIAAGGIWNSPLHF
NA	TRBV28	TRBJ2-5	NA	TGTGCCAGCAGTTTTGTGAGAGGAGAGACCCAGTACTTC	CASSFVRGETQYF
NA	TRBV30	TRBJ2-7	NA	TGTGCCTTGAGGACCCGAAGCTCCTACGAGCAGTACTTC	CALRTRSSYEQYF
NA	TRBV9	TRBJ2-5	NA	TGTGCCAGCAGCGTCCATAGCGGCCAAGAGACCCAGTACTTC	CASSVHSGQETQYF
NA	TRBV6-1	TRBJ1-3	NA	TGTGCCAGCAGTGAAGCCCCCGCTGGAAACACCATATATTTT	CASSEAPAGNTIYF
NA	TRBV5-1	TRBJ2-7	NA	TGCGCCAGCAGCTTGGCTGGACAACCGGCCTACGAGCAGTACTTC	CASSLAGQPAYEQYF
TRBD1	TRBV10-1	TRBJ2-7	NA	TGCGCCAGCAGTGTCAGGGACAGGGCACACGAGCAGTACTTC	CASSVRDRAHEQYF
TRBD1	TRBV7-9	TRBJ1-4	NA	TGTGCCAGCAGCCACGACAGGGGGTTTGTTAATGAAAAACTGTTTTTT	CASSHDRGFVNEKLFF
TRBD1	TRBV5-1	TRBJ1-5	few	TGCGCCAGCAGCGTTGGGACAGGGGCGGGCAATCAGCCCCAGCATTTT	CASSVGTGAGNQPQHF
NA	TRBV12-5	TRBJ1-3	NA	TGTGCTAGTGGTTTGACAGGAAAGGGGTCTCTAGGAGGAAACACCATATATTTT	CASGLTGKGSLGGNTIYF
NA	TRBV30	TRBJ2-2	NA	TGTGCCTGGAGTGTAGGGCAGATCTCTGTTCTCACCGGGGAGCTGTTTTTT	CAWSVGQISVLTGELFF
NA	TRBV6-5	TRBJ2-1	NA	TGTGCCAGCAGGAACCGAGATGAGCAGTTCTTC	CASRNRDEQFF
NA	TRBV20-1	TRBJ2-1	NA	TGCGGCTCAGGTCCCTCAAATGAGCAGTTCTTC	CGSGPSNEQFF
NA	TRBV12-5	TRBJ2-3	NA	TGTGCTAGTGGTTTGATAGATACGCAGTATTTT	CASGLIDTQYF
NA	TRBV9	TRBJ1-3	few	TGTGCCAGCAGCGTAGATGGGTGGGGAAACACCATATATTTT	CASSVDGWGNTIYF
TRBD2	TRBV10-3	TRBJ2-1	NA	TGTGCCATCAGCGACGGGACTAGCGGGGGGATCTTCAATGAGCAGTTCTTC	CAISDGTSGGIFNEQFF
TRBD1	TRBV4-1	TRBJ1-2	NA	TGCGCCAGCAGCCAACCCACGAGGGACAGACGAAACTATGGCTACACCTTC	CASSQPTRDRRNYGYTF
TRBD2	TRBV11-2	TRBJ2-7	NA	TGTGCCAGCAGCTTCGCGGGGGTGGAGCAGTACTTC	CASSFAGVEQYF
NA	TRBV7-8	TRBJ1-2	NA	TGTGCCAGCAGCCCGGTGAACTATGGCTACACCTTC	CASSPVNYGYTF
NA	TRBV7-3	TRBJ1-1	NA	TGTGCCACCGGTTTACAGGGCGGCACTGAAGCTTTCTTT	CATGLQGGTEAFF
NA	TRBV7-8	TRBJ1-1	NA	TGTGCCAGCAGCCTAGGCGGGGGGGGCACTGAAGCTTTCTTT	CASSLGGGGTEAFF
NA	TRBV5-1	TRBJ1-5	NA	TGCGCCAGCAGCCATGGGGAACACCGCCTCTATAGCAATCAGCCCCAGCATTTT	CASSHGEHRLYSNQPQHF
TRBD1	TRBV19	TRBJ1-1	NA	TGTGCCAGTAGTCAACCCGGGGAGGGGGCTGGTACTGAAGCTTTCTTT	CASSQPGEGAGTEAFF
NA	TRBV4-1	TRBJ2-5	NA	TGCGCCAGCAGCCCACGGGGGGCCGAGACCCAGTACTTC	CASSPRGAETQYF
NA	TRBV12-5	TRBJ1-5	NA	TGTGCTAGTGGTTTCAGGGGTGGGAGCAATCAGCCCCAGCATTTT	CASGFRGGSNQPQHF
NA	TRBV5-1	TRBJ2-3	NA	TGCGCCAGCAGCTCCCCAGGAACAGATACGCAGTATTTT	CASSSPGTDTQYF
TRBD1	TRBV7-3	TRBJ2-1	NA	TGTGCCAGCAGCTCCAGGGGGGAGCAGTTCTTC	CASSSRGEQFF
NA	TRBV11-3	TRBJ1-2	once	TGTGCCAGCAGCCCAACAGGGAATTCGGTGGATGGCTACACCTTC	CASSPTGNSVDGYTF
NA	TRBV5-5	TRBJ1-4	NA	TGTGCCAGCAGCCCCGGACAGTCAGCAACTAATGAAAAACTGTTTTTT	CASSPGQSATNEKLFF
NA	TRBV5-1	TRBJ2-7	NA	TGCGCCAGCAGCTCGGGGGGGACAGGCGGGCGACCCTACGAGCAGTACTTC	CASSSGGTGGRPYEQYF
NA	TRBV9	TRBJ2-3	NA	TGTGCCAGCAGCCCCCGAGGATCCGGGCCAGATACGCAGTATTTT	CASSPRGSGPDTQYF
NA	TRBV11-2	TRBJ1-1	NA	TGTGCCAGCAGCATACGCCCGGGACAAAACACTGAAGCTTTCTTT	CASSIRPGQNTEAFF
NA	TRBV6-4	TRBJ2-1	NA	TGTGCCAGCAGCCTGGGGCAGGGAGGCTACAATGAGCAGTTCTTC	CASSLGQGGYNEQFF
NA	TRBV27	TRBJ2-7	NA	TGTGCCAGGGTAGTGTGGTACGAGCAGTACTTC	CARVVWYEQYF
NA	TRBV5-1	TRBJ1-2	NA	TGCGCCAGCAGCTTGCCGGGAAATGGCTACACCTTC	CASSLPGNGYTF
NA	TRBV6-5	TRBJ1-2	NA	TGTGCCAGCAGTTACGACAGTAACTATGGCTACACCTTC	CASSYDSNYGYTF
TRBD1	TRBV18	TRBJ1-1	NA	TGTGCCAGCTCACCGGCAGGGGGCGACATGAACACTGAAGCTTTCTTT	CASSPAGGDMNTEAFF
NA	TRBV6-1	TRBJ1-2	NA	TGTGCCAGCAGTGAGACAGTTACCTATGGCTACACCTTC	CASSETVTYGYTF
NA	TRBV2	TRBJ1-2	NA	TGTGCCAGCAGTGAAGTGGGCGACATCCCACGGGGCTACACCTTC	CASSEVGDIPRGYTF
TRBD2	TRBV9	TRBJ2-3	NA	TGTGCCAGCAGCTCTTTCACGAGCGGGGGGGCCACAGATACGCAGTATTTT	CASSSFTSGGATDTQYF
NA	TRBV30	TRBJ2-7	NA	TGTGCCTGGGATACTACATCAGGCGGCGAGCAGTACTTC	CAWDTTSGGEQYF
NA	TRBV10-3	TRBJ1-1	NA	TGTGCCATCAGTGACATGAACACTGAAGCTTTCTTT	CAISDMNTEAFF
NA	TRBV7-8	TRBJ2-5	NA	TGTGCCAGCAGCCCCAGAGGTTGGGGAGCGGAGACCCAGTACTTC	CASSPRGWGAETQYF
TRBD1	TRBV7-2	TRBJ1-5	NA	TGTGCCAGCAGCTTTCAGGGGGCACAGCCCCAGCATTTT	CASSFQGAQPQHF
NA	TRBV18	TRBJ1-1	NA	TGTGCCAGCTCACGTCCAGCGTCAGGTATCTTGGCTTTCTTT	CASSRPASGILAFF
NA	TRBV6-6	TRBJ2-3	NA	TGTGCCAGCAGTTACTTACAGGGCCCTAGCACAGATACGCAGTATTTT	CASSYLQGPSTDTQYF
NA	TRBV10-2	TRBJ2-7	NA	TGCGCCAGCAGTGAGTGGCGGGGGCAGCCGTTGGGGTACTTC	CASSEWRGQPLGYF